Presented here are 15 T cell receptor beta chains from one specimen sequenced in a study of T cell responses to AZD1222 COVID-19 vaccine. Generated by immunoSEQ multiplex PCR, the TCRdb table keeps only in-frame clones and is missing some. The sample shows about 150,000 clones, roughly nine tenths of them seen only once. The specimen comprised peripheral blood, sampled 28 days after the second AZD1222 dose. The receptor source for this set is an adult who received the AZD1222 COVID-19 vaccine.

The CDR3 nucleotides read TGCAGCGTTGACGGGGGGTCCTACAATGAGCAGTTCTTC. Translating gives CSVDGGSYNEQFF. This chain connects TRBV29-1 to TRBJ2-1; 7 positions agree with TRBD2. The germline gives CDR1 SQVTM, CDR2 ANQGSEA. Losses at the gene ends were 3 bases for V and 1 base for J; bases not matched to a gene: 0. The CDR3 totals 13 residues.

V and J are TRBV7-3 and TRBJ2-2; a weak D match, TRBD1 (6 bases). This CDR3 has 16 residues. Germline V lookup: CDR1 SGHTA, CDR2 FQGTGA. Trimming pared 1 base from V and 4 bases from J, leaving 13 bases between. The CDR3 here is CASSLIGQSGTGELFF. The CDR3 DNA reads as TGTGCCAGCAGCTTAATCGGACAGTCGGGCACCGGGGAGCTGTTTTTT.

The rearrangement joins TRBV13 to TRBJ1-1, with TRBD1 as a possible D gene (5 bases). The V and J ends lost 3 bases and 3 bases respectively, with 8 bases between them. Germline V lookup: CDR1 PRHDT, CDR2 FYEKMQ (reference sequence). The CDR3 contains 13 residues. CDR3 nucleotides: TGTGCCAGCAGCTTCGAGGGGTACACTGAAGCTTTCTTT. Protein product: CASSFEGYTEAFF.

The V call is TRBV4-2, the J call TRBJ2-1; a weak D match, TRBD2 (5 bases). The germline V gene has CDR1 LGHNA and CDR2 YNFKEQ. Trimming took off 2 bases at V and 9 bases at J, with 11 bases between the two ends. This CDR3 has 13 residues. CDR3 DNA: TGTGCCAGCAGCCAACCTAACGAGGGTGAGCAGTTCTTC. This codes for CASSQPNEGEQFF.

Here the CDR3 reads CAAGEGNQPQHF. CDR3 DNA sequence: TGTGCCGCCGGGGAGGGCAATCAGCCCCAGCATTTT. The rearrangement uses TRBV30 and TRBJ1-5; the D is unclear. V dropped 8 bases and J dropped 2 bases, with 10 bases sitting between them. Germline V gives CDR1 GTSNPN, CDR2 SVGIG (reference sequence). The CDR3 spans 12 residues. The whole variable domain, filled in from reference TRBV30 and TRBJ1-5, reads SQTIHQWPATLVQPVGSPLSLECTVEGTSNPNLYWYRQAAGRGLQLLFYSVGIGQISSEVPQNLSASRPQDRQFILSSKKLLLSDSGFYLCAAGEGNQPQHFGDGTRLSIL.

The V call is TRBV12-3 or TRBV12-4, the J call TRBJ1-1; D not resolved. Trimming left V 5 bases short and J 7 bases short, with 14 bases between. The CDR3 is 13 amino acids. CDR3 bases: TGTGCCAGCAGTCAGGAATCTTTGTTTGAAGCTTTCTTT. It encodes CASSQESLFEAFF.

The chain employs TRBV19 and TRBJ2-5, with D possibly being TRBD2 (5 bases). V dropped 5 bases and J dropped 5 bases, with 9 bases sitting between them. CDR1 and CDR2 from the germline V gene are LNHDA and SQIVND (reference sequence). CDR3 length: 12 amino acids. The CDR3 loop is CASSVRGETQYF. CDR3 bases: TGTGCCAGTAGTGTCAGAGGGGAGACCCAGTACTTC.

The genes are TRBV6-5 and TRBJ2-1, with D unclear. CDR1 MNHEY and CDR2 SVGAGI come from the germline V gene. CDR3 length: 12 amino acids. Trimming left V 7 bases short and J 0 bases short, with 4 bases between. In DNA form, the CDR3 reads TGTGCCAGCACAAGCTCCTACAATGAGCAGTTCTTC. Protein product: CASTSSYNEQFF.

This clone was seen only a few times. This chain links TRBV12-3 or TRBV12-4 with TRBJ1-4; tentative D call: TRBD1 (5 bases). This CDR3 comprises 13 residues. V was cut by 5 bases and J by 7 bases, with 11 bases left in between. The CDR3, as DNA: TGTGCCAGCAGTCTGGGGGGACTTGAAAAACTGTTTTTT. It is translated as CASSLGGLEKLFF.

V and J are TRBV2 and TRBJ1-2, with D uncertain. The CDR3 is 13 residues long. Germline values: CDR1 SNHLY, CDR2 FYNNEI. Trimming stripped 2 bases from V and 6 bases from J, with 10 bases between. CDR3 protein: CASSETGEDGYTF. For the CDR3, the DNA is TGTGCCAGCAGTGAAACGGGTGAAGATGGCTACACCTTC.

The gene calls are TRBV7-2 and TRBJ1-2; D not certain. Between the trimmed V and J ends, which lost 3 bases and 4 bases, there was a span of 9 bases. The CDR3 spans 13 residues. Germline assignment: CDR1 SGHTA and CDR2 FQGNSA. In DNA form, the CDR3 reads TGTGCCAGCAGCTTGAAGGGCACCTATGGCTACACCTTC. Translation gives CASSLKGTYGYTF.

The CDR3 coding sequence is TGTGCCAGCAGCTCCGGGACTAGCGGGGGCCAAGAGACCCAGTACTTC. Its protein product is CASSSGTSGGQETQYF. This chain uses TRBV7-9 with TRBJ2-5, with 14 nucleotides matching TRBD2. From germline, CDR1 is SEHNR and CDR2 FQNEAQ (reference sequence). The CDR3 has 16 residues. The V gene end was trimmed by 4 bases and the J gene end by 1 base; junction bases not matched to a gene: 2.

About this clone: Germline is not matched at one junction end, which may reflect a read error. The rearrangement joins TRBV19 to TRBJ2-5; 12 bases agree with TRBD1. The CDR3 totals 15 residues. Germline V gives CDR1 LNHDA, CDR2 SQIVND (reference sequence). CDR3 in DNA: TGTGCCAGCAGTATTGTGGGACAGGGGGCAGAGACCCAGTACTTC. Its translation: CASSIVGQGAETQYF.

The gene calls are TRBV5-1 and TRBJ1-1; TRBD1 is a possible D gene (6 bases). From germline, CDR1 is SGHRS and CDR2 YFSETQ. V lost 4 bases to trimming and J lost 2 bases, with 12 bases between them. The CDR3 consists of 14 residues. The CDR3: CASSPDRANTEAFF. CDR3 bases: TGCGCCAGCAGCCCGGACAGAGCTAACACTGAAGCTTTCTTT.

Only a few counts were recorded for this clone. The V call is TRBV25-1, the J call TRBJ2-7, with D possibly being TRBD1 (5 bases). In germline, CDR1 is MGHDK, CDR2 SYGVNS. Between the trimmed V and J ends, which lost 4 bases and 6 bases, there was a span of 13 bases. The CDR3 consists of 13 residues. CDR3 region: CASSGPARGEQYF. The DNA for the CDR3 is TGTGCCAGCAGTGGGCCAGCAAGGGGCGAGCAGTACTTC.